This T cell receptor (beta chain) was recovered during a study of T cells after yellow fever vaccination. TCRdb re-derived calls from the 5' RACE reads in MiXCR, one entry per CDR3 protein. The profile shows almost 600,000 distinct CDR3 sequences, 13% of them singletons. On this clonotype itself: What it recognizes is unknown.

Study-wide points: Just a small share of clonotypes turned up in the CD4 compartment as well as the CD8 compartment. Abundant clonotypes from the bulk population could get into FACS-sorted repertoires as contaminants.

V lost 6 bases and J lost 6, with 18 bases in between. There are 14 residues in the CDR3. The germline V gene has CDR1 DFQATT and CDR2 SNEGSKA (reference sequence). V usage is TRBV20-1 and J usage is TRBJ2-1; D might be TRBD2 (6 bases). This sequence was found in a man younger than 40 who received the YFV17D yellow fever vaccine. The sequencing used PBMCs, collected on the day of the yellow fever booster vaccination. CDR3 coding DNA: TGCAGTGCGTCCGGGACTCGGACGGGCAATGAGCAGTTCTTC. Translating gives CSASGTRTGNEQFF.